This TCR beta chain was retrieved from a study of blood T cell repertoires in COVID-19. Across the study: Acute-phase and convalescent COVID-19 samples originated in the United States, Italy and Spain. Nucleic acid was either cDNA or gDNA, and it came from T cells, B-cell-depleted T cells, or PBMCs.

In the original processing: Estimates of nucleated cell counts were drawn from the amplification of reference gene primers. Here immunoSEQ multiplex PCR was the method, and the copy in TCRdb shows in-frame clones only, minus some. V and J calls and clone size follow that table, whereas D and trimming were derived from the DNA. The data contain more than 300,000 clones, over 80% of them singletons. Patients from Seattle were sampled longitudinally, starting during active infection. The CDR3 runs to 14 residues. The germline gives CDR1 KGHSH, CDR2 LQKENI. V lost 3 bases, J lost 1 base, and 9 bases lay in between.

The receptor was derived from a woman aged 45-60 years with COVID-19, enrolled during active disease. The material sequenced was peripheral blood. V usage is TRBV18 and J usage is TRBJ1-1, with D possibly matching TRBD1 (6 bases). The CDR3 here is CASSPYRENTEAFF. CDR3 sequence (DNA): TGTGCCAGCTCACCCTACAGGGAGAACACTGAAGCTTTCTTT.